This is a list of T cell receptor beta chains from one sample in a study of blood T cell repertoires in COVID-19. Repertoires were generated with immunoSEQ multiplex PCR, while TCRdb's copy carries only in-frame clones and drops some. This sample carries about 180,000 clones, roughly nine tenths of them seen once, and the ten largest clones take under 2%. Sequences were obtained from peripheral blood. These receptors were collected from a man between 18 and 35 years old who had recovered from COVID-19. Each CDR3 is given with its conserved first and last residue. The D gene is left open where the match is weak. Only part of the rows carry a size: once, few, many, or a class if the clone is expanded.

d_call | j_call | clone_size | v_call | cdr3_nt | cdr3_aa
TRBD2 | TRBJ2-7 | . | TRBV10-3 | TGTGCCATCAGTGACGTAGCGGGGGTGGAGGAGCAGTACTTC | CAISDVAGVEEQYF
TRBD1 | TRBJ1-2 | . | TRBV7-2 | TGTGCCAGCAGCTTAGACAGGGGGCTGGACTATGGCTACACCTTC | CASSLDRGLDYGYTF
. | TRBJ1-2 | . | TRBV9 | TGTGCCAGCAGCGCATCCGGGACAACCGATGGCTACACCTTC | CASSASGTTDGYTF
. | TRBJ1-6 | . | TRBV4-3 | TGCGCCAGCAGCCAAGAAGAACGGAATTCACCCCTCCACTTT | CASSQEERNSPLHF
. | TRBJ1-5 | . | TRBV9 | TGTGCCAGCAGCGTAGCTGGGGCTGATCAGCCCCAGCATTTT | CASSVAGADQPQHF
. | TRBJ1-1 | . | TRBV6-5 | TGTGCCAGCAACCTTTATATGGAGTACACTGAAGCTTTCTTT | CASNLYMEYTEAFF
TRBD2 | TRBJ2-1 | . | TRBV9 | TGTGCCAGCAGCGTAGCTCCCACTAGCGGGAGAAACAATGAGCAGTTCTTC | CASSVAPTSGRNNEQFF
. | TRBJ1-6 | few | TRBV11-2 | TGTGCCAGCGCACCTGGAAGAGGGAACCATAATTCACCCCTCCACTTT | CASAPGRGNHNSPLHF
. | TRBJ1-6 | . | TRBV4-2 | TGTGCCAGCAGCCGGATGACAGACCAGAATTCACCCCTCCACTTT | CASSRMTDQNSPLHF
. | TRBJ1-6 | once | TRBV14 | TGTGCCAGCAGCCAAAGGGAGGGATCACCCCTCCACTTT | CASSQREGSPLHF
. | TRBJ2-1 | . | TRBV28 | TGTGCCAGCAGTCCCCCAAACAATGAGCAGTTCTTC | CASSPPNNEQFF
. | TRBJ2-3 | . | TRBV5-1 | TGCGCCAGACTATTTCGGACAACTAGCACAGATACGCAGTATTTT | CARLFRTTSTDTQYF
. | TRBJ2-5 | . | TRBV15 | TGTGCCACCAGCATTGGGGAGGCGGAAGAGACCCAGTACTTC | CATSIGEAEETQYF
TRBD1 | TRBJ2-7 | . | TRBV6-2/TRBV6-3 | TGTGCCAGCAGTTACTCGGGACAGGGGTCCTACGAGCAGTACTTC | CASSYSGQGSYEQYF
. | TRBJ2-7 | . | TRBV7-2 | TGTGCCAGCAGCTCAGTCGGAGGTTACTCCTACGAGCAGTACTTC | CASSSVGGYSYEQYF
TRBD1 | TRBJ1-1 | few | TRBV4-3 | TGCGCCAGCAGCCAACACAGGGGAGCTACTGAAGCTTTCTTT | CASSQHRGATEAFF
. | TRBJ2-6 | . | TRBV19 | TGTGCCAGTAGTACGTTGGGACAAGTTGACGGGGCCAACGTCCTGACTTTC | CASSTLGQVDGANVLTF
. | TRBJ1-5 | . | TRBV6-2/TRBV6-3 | TGTGCCAGCAGTCCGCTTGACACCCGGAGCAATCAGCCCCAGCATTTT | CASSPLDTRSNQPQHF
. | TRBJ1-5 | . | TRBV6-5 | TGTGCCAGCAGTAACGGAGGGATCAATCAGCCCCAGCATTTT | CASSNGGINQPQHF
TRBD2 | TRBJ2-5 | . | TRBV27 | TGTGCCAGCAGTTTATCATCCCGACTAGCGGGAGCCGATGAGACCCAGTACTTC | CASSLSSRLAGADETQYF
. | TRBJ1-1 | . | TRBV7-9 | TGTGCCAGCAGCTCCCGACCCGGCGGGGGTTACACTGAAGCTTTCTTT | CASSSRPGGGYTEAFF
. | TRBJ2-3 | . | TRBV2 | TGTGCCAGCACTAGCGGGACGGGACAGGGGCGCACAGATACGCAGTATTTT | CASTSGTGQGRTDTQYF
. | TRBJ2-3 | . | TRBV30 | TGTGCCTGGAGCGCGTCCCTTGATAGAGGAGATACGCAGTATTTT | CAWSASLDRGDTQYF
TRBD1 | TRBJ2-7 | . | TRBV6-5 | TGTGCCAGCACCTCGTGGACAGGTAGCTCCTACGAGCAGTACTTC | CASTSWTGSSYEQYF
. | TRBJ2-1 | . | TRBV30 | TGTGCCTGGTCCCTAGGCGGGCGAAATGAGCAGTTCTTC | CAWSLGGRNEQFF
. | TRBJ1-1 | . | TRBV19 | TGTGCCACCTTGGGTAAGGGAAGCGGTGAAGCTTTCTTT | CATLGKGSGEAFF
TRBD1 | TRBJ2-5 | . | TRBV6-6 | TGTGCCAGCAGTCCCGGGGCAGGGGGCTCGGGAGAGACCCAGTACTTC | CASSPGAGGSGETQYF
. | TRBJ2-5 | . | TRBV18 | TGTGCCAGCTCAACTACTAGGTCGGAGACCCAGTACTTC | CASSTTRSETQYF
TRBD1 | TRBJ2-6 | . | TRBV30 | TGTGCCTCAGGGACAGGGAGCTCTGGGGCCAACGTCCTGACTTTC | CASGTGSSGANVLTF
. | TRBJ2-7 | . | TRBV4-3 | TGCGCCAGCAGCCAAGAAAGGATTGCAACGGGCGAGCAGTACTTC | CASSQERIATGEQYF
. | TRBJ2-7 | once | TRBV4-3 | TGCGCCAGCAGCCGGCAGGACTCCCACTACGAGCAGTACTTC | CASSRQDSHYEQYF
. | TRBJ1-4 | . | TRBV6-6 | TGTGCCAGCAGCCTCGCCCCGGGGGTGGGGGTAGAAAAACTGTTTTTT | CASSLAPGVGVEKLFF
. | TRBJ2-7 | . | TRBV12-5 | TGTGCTAGTGGTTTGCCCCCACAGGGTCTCGGCTCCTACGAGCAGTACTTC | CASGLPPQGLGSYEQYF
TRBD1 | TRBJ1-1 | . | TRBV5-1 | TGCGCCAGCAGCGACTACCGGGACAGCCTGAACACTGAAGCTTTCTTT | CASSDYRDSLNTEAFF
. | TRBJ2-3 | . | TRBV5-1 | TGCGCCAGCAGCCCCGGTGACTCTAGCACAGATACGCAGTATTTT | CASSPGDSSTDTQYF
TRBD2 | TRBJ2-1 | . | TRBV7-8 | TGTGCCAGCAGCTTAGTGGTTCGGGCTAGCGGGAGTATATACAATGAGCAGTTCTTC | CASSLVVRASGSIYNEQFF
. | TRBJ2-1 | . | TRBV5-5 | TGTGCCAGCAGCTGGGCAGCACTTACCGACAATGAGCAGTTCTTC | CASSWAALTDNEQFF
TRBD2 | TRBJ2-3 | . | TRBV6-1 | TGTGCCAGCAGTGAAGGCGGGAGTGGCACAGATACGCAGTATTTT | CASSEGGSGTDTQYF
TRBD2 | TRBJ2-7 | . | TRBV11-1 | TGTGCCAGCAGCTTAGTGACTAGCGGGACTGATGAGCAGTACTTC | CASSLVTSGTDEQYF
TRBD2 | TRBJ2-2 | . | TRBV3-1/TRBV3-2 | TGTGCCAGCAGCCAAGTTGGGAGACTAGCGGGAGGACGGAACACCGGGGAGCTGTTTTTT | CASSQVGRLAGGRNTGELFF
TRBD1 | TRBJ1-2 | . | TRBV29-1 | TGCAGCGTCCCTCGGGGACAGGGGGCGGCGGGCTATGGCTACACCTTC | CSVPRGQGAAGYGYTF
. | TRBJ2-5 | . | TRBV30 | TGTGCCTGGAGTGACCCTTGGGGCTTAGGTGTAGAGACCCAGTACTTC | CAWSDPWGLGVETQYF
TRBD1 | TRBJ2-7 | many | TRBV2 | TGTGCCAGCAGTGTGCAGGGGGCCATCGACGAGCAGTACTTC | CASSVQGAIDEQYF
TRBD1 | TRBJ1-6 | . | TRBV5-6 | TGTGCCAGCAGCCTAGGACAGGGTTCTTATAATTCACCCCTCCACTTT | CASSLGQGSYNSPLHF
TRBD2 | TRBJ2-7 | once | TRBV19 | TGTGCCAGTAGTAGGGGACTAGCTTACGAGCAGTACTTC | CASSRGLAYEQYF
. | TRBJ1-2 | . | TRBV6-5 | TGTGCCAGCAGTTACGGGTACGGCGCGAGGGGCTACACCTTC | CASSYGYGARGYTF
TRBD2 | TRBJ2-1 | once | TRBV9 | TGTGCCAGCAGCGTAATTCCCCTAGCGGGAGGGCGCTACAATGAGCAGTTCTTC | CASSVIPLAGGRYNEQFF
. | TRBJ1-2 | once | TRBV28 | TGTGCCAGCAGTTTGAGGGTAGCGGGCTACACCTTC | CASSLRVAGYTF
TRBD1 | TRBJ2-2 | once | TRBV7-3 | TGTGCCAGCAGCGACGGGACAGGGGGGTCCGGGGAGCTGTTTTTT | CASSDGTGGSGELFF
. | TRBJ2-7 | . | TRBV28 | TGTGCCAGCAGTTTCTCAGGGTCCTACGAGCAGTACTTC | CASSFSGSYEQYF
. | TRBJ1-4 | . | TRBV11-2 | TGTGCCAGCAGCCCACGGGGAGGGGGACGGCCGAATGAAAAACTGTTTTTT | CASSPRGGGRPNEKLFF
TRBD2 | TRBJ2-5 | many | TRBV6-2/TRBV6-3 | TGTGCCAGCAGTTACGCGGGAGATGCAGAGACCCAGTACTTC | CASSYAGDAETQYF
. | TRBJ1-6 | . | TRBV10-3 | TGTGCCATCAGTGACGAACAGGGCTTACAGAATTCACCCCTCCACTTT | CAISDEQGLQNSPLHF
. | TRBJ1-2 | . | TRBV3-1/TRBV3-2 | TGTGCCAGCAGCCAAGGGCGCTCCCCGGGAGGCTACACCTTC | CASSQGRSPGGYTF
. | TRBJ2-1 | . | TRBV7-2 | TGTGCCAGCAGCTTAGCATCCTCAGGGGTAATCAATGAGCAGTTCTTC | CASSLASSGVINEQFF
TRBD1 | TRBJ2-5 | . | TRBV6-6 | TGTGCCAGCAGTTATTCCTCCGGACAGGGGCACGAGACCCAGTACTTC | CASSYSSGQGHETQYF
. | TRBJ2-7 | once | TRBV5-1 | TGCGCCAGCAGGTTGGACTTCAAGTCTTACGAGCAGTACTTC | CASRLDFKSYEQYF
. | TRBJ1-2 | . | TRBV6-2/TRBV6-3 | TGTGCCAGCAGTTACGATCGGGGATGGAGCTACACCTTC | CASSYDRGWSYTF
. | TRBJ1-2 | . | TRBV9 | TGTGCCAGCAGCGGAGTTTTGGGGCAGGCAACACGTCATGGCTACACCTTC | CASSGVLGQATRHGYTF